These 9 T cell receptor beta chains share one sample of origin, sequenced in a study of beta chain features in type 1 diabetes. Investigators reverse transcribed all isolated RNA, so they sequenced expressed TCRB transcripts. Data came from immunoSEQ multiplex PCR; TCRdb stores just in-frame clones and leaves some out. Seen here are fewer than 250,000 clones, over 12% observed once, and the top ten hold about 0.027%. Sequencing was done on a sample of naive CD4+ T cells from blood. The receptors here all came from a woman in her thirties or forties in good health.

This clone was detected a few times. The V gene is TRBV5-1, the J gene TRBJ2-3; no firm D call. CDR3 size: 14 residues. Germline CDR1 and CDR2: SGHRS and YFSETQ. V was clipped by 2 bases and J by 6 bases, with 13 bases between them. The chain's CDR3 is CASSFASNLDTQYF. CDR3 DNA sequence: TGCGCCAGCAGCTTTGCATCTAACCTCGATACGCAGTATTTT.

This sequence joins TRBV4-3 and TRBJ2-4; 7 bases align to TRBD1. In germline, CDR1 is LGHNA, CDR2 YSLEER. The J segment lost 1 base and the V segment lost 3 bases, leaving 18 bases of the junction unmatched. CDR3 length equals 20 residues. The CDR3 coding sequence is TGCGCCAGCAGCCATTATAAACCGGGACAGACGGCGTTTGCCAAAAACATTCAGTACTTC. This gives the protein CASSHYKPGQTAFAKNIQYF.

This clone came up a few times. The chain employs TRBV25-1 and TRBJ1-1; perhaps TRBD1 as D (6 bases). The germline gives CDR1 MGHDK, CDR2 SYGVNS. V was trimmed by 7 bases and J by 1 base, leaving 13 bases between them. This CDR3 has 14 residues. This CDR3 reads CASKGTGQNTEAFF. The CDR3, as DNA: TGTGCCAGCAAAGGGACGGGACAGAACACTGAAGCTTTCTTT. Full variable domain (missing parts from reference TRBV25-1 and TRBJ1-1): EADIYQTPRYLVIGTGKKITLECSQTMGHDKMYWYQQDPGMELHLIHYSYGVNSTEKGDLSSESTVSRIRTEHFPLTLESARPSHTSQYLCASKGTGQNTEAFFGQGTRLTVV.

This clone was found a few times. This chain links TRBV11-2 with TRBJ2-7; 8 nucleotides match TRBD2. Per the germline V gene, CDR1 is SGHAT and CDR2 is FQNNGV. CDR3 length equals 17 residues. V trimming: 6 bases; J trimming: 0 bases; junction bases outside the gene matches: 13. CDR3 amino acids: CASRPGRGGRSSYEQYF. CDR3 sequence (DNA): TGTGCCAGCAGACCAGGTCGGGGGGGAAGGAGCTCCTACGAGCAGTACTTC.

The sample holds a few counts of this clone. This chain connects TRBV7-9 to TRBJ1-6; 9 bases fit TRBD1. Per the germline V gene, CDR1 is SEHNR and CDR2 is FQNEAQ (reference sequence). With 4 bases clipped from V and 8 bases from J, the junction kept 3 bases outside the gene matches. The CDR3 totals 14 residues. Written as DNA, the CDR3 is TGTGCCAGCAGCTCGGGACAGGGAGATTCACCCCTCCACTTT. Translating gives CASSSGQGDSPLHF.

This clone was observed a few times. The V call is TRBV7-9, the J call TRBJ1-4; unclear D gene. Germline V gene data show CDR1 as SEHNR and CDR2 as FQNEAQ (reference sequence). Between the trimmed V and J ends, which lost 7 bases and 8 bases, there was a span of 23 bases. The CDR3 runs 16 residues. CDR3 sequence reads: CASTVLLGPAREKLFF. CDR3 in DNA: TGTGCCAGCACCGTATTATTAGGCCCAGCGCGGGAAAAACTGTTTTTT.

The genes are TRBV25-1 and TRBJ2-1; 9 nucleotides align to TRBD2. CDR3 length equals 14 residues. CDR1 is MGHDK and CDR2 is SYGVNS in the germline V gene. The trim removed 7 bases at V and 2 bases at J, leaving 3 bases unmatched. The CDR3 here is CASTPSGAYNEQFF. CDR3 coding DNA: TGTGCCAGCACCCCTAGCGGGGCCTACAATGAGCAGTTCTTC. Combining the CDR3 with reference TRBV25-1 and TRBJ2-1 gives the whole variable domain EADIYQTPRYLVIGTGKKITLECSQTMGHDKMYWYQQDPGMELHLIHYSYGVNSTEKGDLSSESTVSRIRTEHFPLTLESARPSHTSQYLCASTPSGAYNEQFFGPGTRLTVL.

This rearrangement joins TRBV5-1 to TRBJ1-5; weak D call: TRBD1 (5 bases). Germline V CDR1 and CDR2: SGHRS, YFSETQ. The CDR3 is 14 amino acids. With 0 bases removed from V and 8 bases from J, the gap between germline ends came to 12 bases. The CDR3 reads CASSLAGEGEPQHF. The CDR3 DNA is TGCGCCAGCAGCTTGGCCGGCGAAGGGGAGCCCCAGCATTTT.

V and J are TRBV5-1 and TRBJ2-7, with 10 bases lining up with TRBD1. This CDR3 has 14 residues. Germline CDR1 reads SGHRS; CDR2 reads YFSETQ. After removal of 0 bases from V and 7 bases from J, the junction contained 4 bases not matched to a gene. CDR3 residues: CASSLGQGAREQYF. In DNA, the CDR3 is TGCGCCAGCAGCTTGGGACAGGGGGCGCGGGAGCAGTACTTC.